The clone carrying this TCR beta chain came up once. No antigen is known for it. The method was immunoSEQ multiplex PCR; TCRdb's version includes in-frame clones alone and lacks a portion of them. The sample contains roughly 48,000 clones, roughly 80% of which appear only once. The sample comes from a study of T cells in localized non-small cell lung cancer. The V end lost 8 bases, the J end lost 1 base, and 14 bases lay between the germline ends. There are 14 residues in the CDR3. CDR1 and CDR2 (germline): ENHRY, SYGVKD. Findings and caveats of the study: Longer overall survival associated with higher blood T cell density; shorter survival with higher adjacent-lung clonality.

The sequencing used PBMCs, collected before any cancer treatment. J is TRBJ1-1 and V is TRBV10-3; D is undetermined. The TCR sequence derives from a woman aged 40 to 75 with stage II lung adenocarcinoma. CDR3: CAIGVSIPNTEAFF. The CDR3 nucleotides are TGTGCCATCGGGGTTAGTATCCCGAACACTGAAGCTTTCTTT.